A single T cell receptor beta chain is shown here with its context. The target antigen is unknown. This specimen belongs to a study of cytomegalovirus exposure and HLA in healthy donors. At the level of the study: Ancestry clustering placed about 80% of 350 to 500 genotyped donors in the Caucasian-associated cluster.

Study-level points and caveats: Roughly uniform depth of sequencing across donors was assumed in presence/absence analyses.

PCR involved 60 Vbeta and 13 Jbeta primers. Assay used: immunoSEQ multiplex PCR; TCRdb lists only in-frame clones, some missing. This sample has 110,000 to 150,000 clones, with around four fifths found just once. Germline CDR1 is MGHDK and CDR2 is SYGVNS. The CDR3 totals 17 residues. J was trimmed by 2 bases and V by 2 bases; bases with no gene match: 5. The sequence was obtained from a boy between 2 and 10 years old in good health and CMV-seronegative. The gene calls are TRBV25-1 and TRBJ1-5; 11 bases align to TRBD1. The sequenced material came from PBMCs. The CDR3 is CASSEGQGAVGNQPQHF. DNA of the CDR3: TGTGCCAGCAGTGAAGGACAGGGGGCCGTAGGCAATCAGCCCCAGCATTTT. The full variable domain, with the rest looked up from reference TRBV25-1 and TRBJ1-5, is EADIYQTPRYLVIGTGKKITLECSQTMGHDKMYWYQQDPGMELHLIHYSYGVNSTEKGDLSSESTVSRIRTEHFPLTLESARPSHTSQYLCASSEGQGAVGNQPQHFGDGTRLSIL.